A selection of T cell receptor beta chains follows, all from one sample in a study of tumor and adjacent non-tumor tissue in lung cancer. Each CDR3 protein gets one entry after TCRdb re-called the multiplex PCR reads with MiXCR. The sample contains more than 75,000 distinct CDR3 sequences, roughly 78% of which appear only once. The sample was distant non-tumor lung tissue. Every receptor here comes from a man aged 55 to 69 with small cell lung cancer. The conserved cysteine and the conserved F or W are not part of the CDR3 here. The order of the fields is CDR3 protein, clone size, V gene, J gene. Rows give clone size only sometimes, using once, few, many, or a class for an expanded clone.

CDR3: ASSLPLVNTGELF
size: .
V: TRBV12-3/TRBV12-4
J: TRBJ2-2

CDR3: ASSQEKGAGNTIY
size: many
V: TRBV4-1
J: TRBJ1-3

CDR3: ASSLAFKEQF
size: once
V: TRBV5-5
J: TRBJ2-1

CDR3: VNSFSRTGEGYT
size: .
V: TRBV12-3/TRBV12-4
J: TRBJ1-2

CDR3: ASSYQTGARLRGFNEQF
size: few
V: TRBV4-2
J: TRBJ2-1

CDR3: ASRWGAGNTIY
size: few
V: TRBV2
J: TRBJ1-3

CDR3: SGHTVNTKAF
size: many
V: TRBV29-1
J: TRBJ1-1

CDR3: ATSREKGSGIQY
size: .
V: TRBV15
J: TRBJ2-4

CDR3: SPWCDDEQY
size: .
V: TRBV20-1
J: TRBJ2-7

CDR3: ASSGDGGANQPQH
size: once
V: TRBV11-1
J: TRBJ1-5

CDR3: ASSPYWGSYNEQF
size: .
V: TRBV27
J: TRBJ2-1

CDR3: ASNQDLRANTVKLF
size: .
V: TRBV4-2
J: TRBJ2-2

CDR3: TSSSLGAGLLGSKQQY
size: .
V: TRBV6-1
J: TRBJ2-3

CDR3: VSQKRDGDNEQF
size: .
V: TRBV11-2
J: TRBJ2-1

CDR3: ESQKRQGDNDQF
size: .
V: TRBV11-2
J: TRBJ2-1

CDR3: ASSLGVAGGYYYNELF
size: .
V: TRBV11-2
J: TRBJ2-1

CDR3: AWGKEMYQGTQY
size: .
V: TRBV30
J: TRBJ2-5

CDR3: AISQTDRGLGYT
size: .
V: TRBV10-3
J: TRBJ1-2

CDR3: PISLLAGGGETQY
size: .
V: TRBV12-3/TRBV12-4
J: TRBJ2-5

CDR3: ASSLQHEQF
size: once
V: TRBV7-8
J: TRBJ2-1